This TCR beta chain was profiled in a study of T-cell reconstitution after alpha-beta-depleted transplantation in children. General study points: Fresh T-cell production supplied most of the T-cell counts and diversity seen one year after transplant. The study traced high day-60 TCRbeta diversity in some patients to surviving recipient T cells and thymic progenitors. Reports say that about two months after transplant, the alpha-beta T cells came out of several hundred graft clones that had expanded.

The germline gives CDR1 DFQATT, CDR2 SNEGSKA (reference sequence). V gave up 3 bases and J gave up 2 bases; unmatched junction bases: 6. The CDR3 sequence is 16 residues long. Preparation of the TCRbeta library used unique molecular identifiers. TCRdb recomputed calls from the PCR reads with MiXCR, one row per CDR3 protein. The table records 250,000 to 300,000 distinct CDR3 sequences, around 9.1% of them present only once. A note on this clonotype: The target antigen is unknown.

The chain has TRBV20-1 and TRBJ2-5, with 13 bases that match TRBD2. The sequence came from a boy less than two years old with acute myeloid leukemia, due to receive a stem cell transplant. The sequenced sample was PBMCs, obtained before TCRalphabeta/CD19-depleted stem cell transplant. The CDR3 protein is CSASETSGGIQETQYF. The CDR3, as DNA: TGCAGTGCTAGTGAGACTAGCGGGGGGATACAAGAGACCCAGTACTTC.